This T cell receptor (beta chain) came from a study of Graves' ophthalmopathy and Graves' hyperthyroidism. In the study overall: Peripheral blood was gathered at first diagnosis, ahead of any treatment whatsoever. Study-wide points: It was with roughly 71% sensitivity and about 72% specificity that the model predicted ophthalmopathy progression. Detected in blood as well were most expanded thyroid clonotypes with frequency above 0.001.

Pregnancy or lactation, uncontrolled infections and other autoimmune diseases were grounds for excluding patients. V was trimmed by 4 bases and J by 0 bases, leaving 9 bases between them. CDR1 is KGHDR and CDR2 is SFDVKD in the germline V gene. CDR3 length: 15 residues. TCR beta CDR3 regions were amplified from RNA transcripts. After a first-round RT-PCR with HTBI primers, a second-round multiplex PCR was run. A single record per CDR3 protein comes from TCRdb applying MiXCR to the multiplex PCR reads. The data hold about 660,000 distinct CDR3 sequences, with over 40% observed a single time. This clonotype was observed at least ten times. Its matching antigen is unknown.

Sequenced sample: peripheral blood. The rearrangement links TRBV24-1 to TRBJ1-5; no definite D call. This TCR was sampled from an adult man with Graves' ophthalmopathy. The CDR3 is CATSDPRFSNQPQHF. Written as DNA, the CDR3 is TGTGCCACCAGTGACCCCAGGTTTAGCAATCAGCCCCAGCATTTT.